These 18 T cell receptor beta chains were all obtained from the same sample, sequenced in a study of chemoradiotherapy in HPV16-positive cancers. The protocol was immunoSEQ multiplex PCR, while the TCRdb copy is restricted to in-frame clones and leaves out a portion. Counted here are around 5,400 clones, 89% occurring once; the ten biggest clones make up around 1.8%. Material: blood, obtained from a patient who underwent chemoradiotherapy. These receptors came from a human donor with HPV-associated anogenital cancer.

The chain carries TRBV6-6 and TRBJ1-2; no clear D. Trimming removed 2 bases from V and 5 bases from J, with 6 bases in between. The CDR3 sequence is 12 residues long. Germline loops: CDR1 MNHNY, CDR2 SVGAGI (reference sequence). This chain's CDR3 is CASSYGEYGYTF. The CDR3, as DNA: TGTGCCAGCAGTTACGGAGAATATGGCTACACCTTC.

V is TRBV28 and J is TRBJ1-1; weak D call: TRBD1 (5 bases). The V and J ends lost 4 bases and 4 bases respectively, with 22 bases between them. The CDR3 consists of 17 residues. CDR1 is MDHEN and CDR2 is SYDVKM in the germline V gene. The CDR3 sequence is CASSSLGVSWESTEAFF. CDR3 in DNA: TGTGCCAGCAGTTCCTTAGGGGTTTCGTGGGAATCCACTGAAGCTTTCTTT.

The chain links TRBV27 to TRBJ2-7, with D perhaps TRBD2 (6 bases). Germline values: CDR1 MNHEY, CDR2 SMNVEV (reference sequence). V lost 6 bases, J lost 0 bases, and 12 bases lay in between. CDR3 length: 14 residues. The CDR3 loop is CASRLAESSYEQYF. CDR3 DNA: TGTGCCAGCAGATTAGCGGAAAGCTCCTACGAGCAGTACTTC.

The J gene is TRBJ1-2, the V gene TRBV25-1, with D tentatively TRBD1 (5 bases). CDR3 length equals 12 residues. V dropped 7 bases and J dropped 5 bases, with 11 bases sitting between them. Germline CDR1 MGHDK, CDR2 SYGVNS. CDR3 DNA sequence: TGTGCCAGCACCGGGAAGGGGTATGGCTACACCTTC. This gives the protein CASTGKGYGYTF.

The chain joins TRBV6-4 to TRBJ2-2; no firm D call. The V gene lost 0 bases and the J gene lost 6 bases, with 8 bases spanning the gap. Germline V lookup: CDR1 MRHNA, CDR2 SNTAGT. The CDR3 is made up of 14 amino acids. The CDR3 region is CASSDSRASGELFF. In nucleotides, the CDR3 is TGTGCCAGCAGTGACTCGCGAGCCTCCGGGGAGCTGTTTTTT.

This sequence joins TRBV11-3 and TRBJ2-1; TRBD2 matches at 9 bases. The J segment lost 0 bases and the V segment lost 2 bases, leaving 5 bases of the junction unmatched. The V gene's germline CDR1 is SGHNT and CDR2 YENEEA. The CDR3 loop spans 17 amino acids. In DNA form, the CDR3 reads TGTGCCAGCAGCTTACAGCGGGGGGCGAGCTCCTACAATGAGCAGTTCTTC. This gives the protein CASSLQRGASSYNEQFF. Variable domain in full (rest from reference TRBV11-3 and TRBJ2-1): EAGVVQSPRYKIIEKKQPVAFWCNPISGHNTLYWYLQNLGQGPELLIRYENEEAVDDSQLPKDRFSAERLKGVDSTLKIQPAELGDSAVYLCASSLQRGASSYNEQFFGPGTRLTVL.

This chain links TRBV7-2 with TRBJ2-7, with 10 bases matching TRBD1. The V and J ends lost 5 bases and 6 bases, in that order; junction bases with no gene match: 10. Germline CDR1 and CDR2: SGHTA and FQGNSA. CDR3 size: 15 residues. The CDR3 here is CASSKGGTGEAEQYF. DNA of the CDR3: TGTGCCAGCAGCAAAGGGGGGACAGGGGAGGCCGAGCAGTACTTC.

The V gene is TRBV2, the J gene TRBJ2-7, with D perhaps TRBD2 (5 bases). The CDR3 length is 12 residues. Germline values: CDR1 SNHLY, CDR2 FYNNEI. Deletions cut 6 bases from V and 4 bases from J, with 10 bases between. The CDR3 region is CASRIGEYEQYF. CDR3 DNA sequence: TGTGCCAGCAGGATCGGGGAGTACGAGCAGTACTTC.

This chain joins TRBV19 and TRBJ1-5; D is uncertain. The CDR3 runs to 16 residues. Between the trimmed V and J ends, which lost 1 base and 2 bases, there was a span of 12 bases. The germline V gene has CDR1 LNHDA and CDR2 SQIVND (reference sequence). The CDR3 spells CASSIAGLSGNQPQHF. DNA of the CDR3: TGTGCCAGTAGTATAGCTGGGCTTTCGGGCAATCAGCCCCAGCATTTT.

V usage is TRBV4-3 and J usage is TRBJ2-3; D call uncertain. The germline CDR1 and CDR2 sequences are LGHNA and YSLEER. The length of the CDR3 is 15 residues. Deletions cut 0 bases from V and 2 bases from J, with 9 bases between. In nucleotides, the CDR3 is TGCGCCAGCAGCCAAGATTCGGCCAACACAGATACGCAGTATTTT. Protein product: CASSQDSANTDTQYF.

This chain links TRBV25-1 with TRBJ2-2; D unresolved. The V gene's germline CDR1 is MGHDK and CDR2 SYGVNS. This CDR3 has 14 residues. Deletions cut 1 base from V and 8 bases from J, with 11 bases between. The CDR3 loop reads CASSESGFPGELFF. CDR3 nucleotide sequence: TGTGCCAGCAGTGAATCCGGATTCCCGGGGGAGCTGTTTTTT.

The V call is TRBV7-9, the J call TRBJ1-1; the D gene is possibly TRBD1 (5 bases). The CDR3 runs to 14 residues. Germline V gives CDR1 SEHNR, CDR2 FQNEAQ (reference sequence). The V end lost 5 bases, the J end lost 4 bases, and 14 bases lay between the germline ends. This chain's CDR3 is CASSVGPRSTEAFF. As DNA, the CDR3 is TGTGCCAGCAGCGTGGGACCACGGAGCACTGAAGCTTTCTTT.

This chain joins TRBV5-6 and TRBJ1-5; TRBD1 might be the D (5 bases). Germline V gene sequence: CDR1 SGHDT, CDR2 YYEEEE. Trimming removed 0 bases at V and 4 bases at J, with 11 bases between. CDR3 size: 15 residues. In DNA, the CDR3 is TGTGCCAGCAGCTTGGGGGGCGCGGGTAATCAGCCCCAGCATTTT. Encoded protein: CASSLGGAGNQPQHF.

V usage is TRBV4-1 and J usage is TRBJ2-7; 11 nucleotides agree with TRBD2. The CDR3 length is 16 residues. After removal of 4 bases from V and 7 bases from J, the junction contained 12 bases not matched to a gene. The germline V gene encodes CDR1 MGHRA and CDR2 YSYEKL. CDR3 nucleotides: TGCGCCAGCAGCCTGGGGGCTAGCGGGGGGCAAGGGGAGCAGTACTTC. Amino acid sequence: CASSLGASGGQGEQYF.

The chain couples TRBV27 to TRBJ2-7; 8 bases match TRBD1. After removal of 0 bases from V and 2 bases from J, the junction contained 3 bases not matched to a gene. Per germline, CDR1 MNHEY and CDR2 SMNVEV (reference sequence). The CDR3 totals 15 residues. The chain's CDR3 is CASSLSGQGTYEQYF. The CDR3, as DNA: TGTGCCAGCAGTTTATCCGGACAGGGAACCTACGAGCAGTACTTC.

The V gene is TRBV19, the J gene TRBJ1-2; TRBD1 might be the D (5 bases). Germline V gene sequence: CDR1 LNHDA, CDR2 SQIVND (reference sequence). The CDR3 sequence is 15 residues long. V was trimmed by 5 bases and J by 4 bases, leaving 17 bases between them. The CDR3 nucleotides read TGTGCCAGTAGTTTCGACTGGGGGGGGAGCTATGGCTACACCTTC. This sequence encodes CASSFDWGGSYGYTF.

The CDR3 bases are TGCGCCAGCAGCTTGGACGGGACAGCACCGTATGGCTACACCTTC. Translating gives CASSLDGTAPYGYTF. The chain is built from TRBV5-1 and TRBJ1-2; 7 bases map to TRBD1. The V gene end was trimmed by 0 bases and the J gene end by 5 bases; junction bases not matched to a gene: 7. This CDR3 comprises 15 residues. Germline values: CDR1 SGHRS, CDR2 YFSETQ.

The rearrangement uses TRBV18 and TRBJ1-2; D remains unclear. Looked up from germline, CDR1 is KGHSH and CDR2 is LQKENI. V lost 2 bases, J lost 1 base, and 11 bases lay in between. This CDR3 comprises 15 residues. CDR3 DNA sequence: TGTGCCAGCTCACCAGTAGGACGCTTTAACTATGGCTACACCTTC. Its translation: CASSPVGRFNYGYTF.